The clone carrying this T cell receptor beta chain was detected ten times or more. Its antigen remains unknown. This specimen comes from a study of T cells after yellow fever vaccination. Study-wide results and limits: Abundant bulk-derived clonotypes could contaminate FACS-sorted repertoires.

Researchers made TCR cDNA using 5'RACE template switching, and this step added a universal primer site and UMIs. TCRdb reprocessed the 5' RACE reads with MiXCR, giving one entry per CDR3 protein. Of hundreds of thousands of distinct CDR3 sequences listed, roughly 4% are singletons. V trimming: 5 bases; J trimming: 4 bases; junction bases outside the gene matches: 7. This CDR3 spans 14 amino acids. The specimen was PBMCs, collected on the day of the yellow fever booster vaccination. The source is a man younger than 30 who received the YFV17D yellow fever vaccine. The chain combines TRBV12-3 or TRBV12-4 with TRBJ1-1, with TRBD1 identical over 7 bases. CDR3 nucleotides: TGTGCCAGCAGTCTAACGACAGGGAGCACTGAAGCTTTCTTT. This codes for CASSLTTGSTEAFF.